This T cell receptor beta chain was identified during a study of regulatory T cells in long-lasting Graves disease. This clonotype was counted ten times or more. Its antigen is undetermined. The V end was cut by 4 bases, the J end by 4 bases, with 10 bases between. The CDR3 is made up of 13 amino acids. The germline V gene has CDR1 SNHLY and CDR2 FYNNEI. Time point specified: newly diagnosed GD, antithyroid drugs for less than 3 months. After RNA was extracted from PBMCs, the TCR library was made from it. General study findings and limits: Study was limited to peripheral blood, excluding thyroid tissue.

Both iRepertoire HTBI primers and Arm-PCR of CDR3 regions were used to build the TCR beta libraries. As handled by the study authors: Across all samples, more than 60 TRBV segments and around 14 TRBJ segments were identified. TCRdb re-called the multiplex PCR reads with MiXCR, one entry per CDR3 protein. In this record, the V and J calls reflect TCRdb's handling and not the investigators' own analysis. The repertoire has over 300,000 distinct CDR3 sequences, 15% to 19% of them found once; the top ten carry 22%. This sample comprised peripheral blood mononuclear cells (PBMCs), obtained at new diagnosis, from a patient treated with antithyroid drugs. This chain links TRBV2 with TRBJ1-2; no firm D call. This TCR came from a female donor with Graves disease. CDR3 bases: TGTGCCAGCAGTGTAAGGGATAGCTATGGCTACACCTTC. Translating it yields CASSVRDSYGYTF.